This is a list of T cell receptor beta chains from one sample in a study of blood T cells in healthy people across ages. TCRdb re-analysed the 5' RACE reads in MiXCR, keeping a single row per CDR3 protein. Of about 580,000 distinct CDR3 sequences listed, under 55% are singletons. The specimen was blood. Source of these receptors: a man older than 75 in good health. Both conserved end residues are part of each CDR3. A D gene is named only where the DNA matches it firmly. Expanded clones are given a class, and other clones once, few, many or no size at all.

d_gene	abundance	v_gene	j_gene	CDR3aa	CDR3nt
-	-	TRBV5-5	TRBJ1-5	CASAGPEGNQPQHF	TGTGCCAGCGCGGGCCCTGAAGGAAATCAGCCCCAGCATTTT
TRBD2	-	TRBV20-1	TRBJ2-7	CSASGALGEGNSYEQYF	TGCAGTGCTAGTGGGGCCTTGGGGGAGGGAAACTCCTACGAGCAGTACTTC
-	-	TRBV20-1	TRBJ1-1	CSARRAQGRTTEAFF	TGCAGTGCTAGGCGAGCCCAGGGTAGGACCACTGAAGCTTTCTTT
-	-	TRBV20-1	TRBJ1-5	CSARDSNPPQHF	TGCAGTGCTAGAGACAGCAATCCGCCCCAGCATTTT
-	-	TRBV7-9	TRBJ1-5	CASSLGGAREPQHF	TGTGCCAGCAGCTTAGGGGGGGCGCGGGAGCCCCAGCATTTT
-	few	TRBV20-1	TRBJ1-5	CSAREAGWQPQHF	TGCAGTGCTAGAGAGGCAGGTTGGCAGCCCCAGCATTTT
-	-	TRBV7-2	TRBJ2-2	CASSTGGGIVGELFF	TGTGCCAGCAGCACGGGCGGCGGGATAGTCGGGGAGCTGTTTTTT
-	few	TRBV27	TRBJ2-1	CASSWSGDSYNEQFF	TGTGCCAGCAGTTGGAGCGGAGACTCCTACAATGAGCAGTTCTTC
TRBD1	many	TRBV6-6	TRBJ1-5	CASRETGGAGQPQHF	TGTGCCAGCAGAGAGACAGGGGGCGCGGGTCAGCCCCAGCATTTT
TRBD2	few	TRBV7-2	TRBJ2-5	CASSLARTSGTQETQYF	TGTGCCAGCAGCTTAGCCAGGACTAGCGGGACACAAGAGACCCAGTACTTC
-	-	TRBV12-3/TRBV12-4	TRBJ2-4	CASSYRESTQYF	TGTGCCAGCAGTTATCGGGAGTCCACCCAGTACTTC
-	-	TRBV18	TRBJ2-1	CASSPAGRSYNEQFF	TGTGCCAGCTCACCGGCGGGGAGGTCCTACAATGAGCAGTTCTTC
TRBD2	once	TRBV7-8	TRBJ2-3	CASSLAASGGRSGTDTQYF	TGTGCCAGCAGCTTAGCCGCTAGCGGGGGACGTTCTGGCACAGATACGCAGTATTTT
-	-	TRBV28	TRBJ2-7	CASSEQGEQYF	TGTGCCAGCAGTGAACAGGGCGAGCAGTACTTC
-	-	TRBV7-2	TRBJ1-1	CASSSIIEAFF	TGTGCCAGCAGCTCGATAATTGAAGCTTTCTTT
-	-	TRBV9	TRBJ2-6	CASSVRSGEAGANVLTF	TGTGCCAGCAGCGTACGGTCGGGGGAAGCTGGGGCCAACGTCCTGACTTTC
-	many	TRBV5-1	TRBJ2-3	CASSLERTDTQYF	TGCGCCAGCAGCTTGGAGCGGACAGATACGCAGTATTTT
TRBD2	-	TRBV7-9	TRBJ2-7	CASSLRRGAFYEQYF	TGTGCCAGCAGCTTAAGGCGGGGGGCGTTCTACGAGCAGTACTTC
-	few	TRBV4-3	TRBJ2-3	CASSQDRTIGTQYF	TGCGCCAGCAGCCAAGATCGGACAATTGGCACGCAGTATTTT
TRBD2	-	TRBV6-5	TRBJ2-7	CASSKMAGGEQYF	TGTGCCAGCAGTAAGATGGCGGGGGGCGAGCAGTACTTC
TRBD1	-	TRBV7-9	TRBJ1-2	CASSPQQGRHGYTF	TGTGCCAGCAGCCCCCAACAGGGGAGACATGGCTACACCTTC
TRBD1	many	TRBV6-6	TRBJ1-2	CASSFEQGRSDGYTF	TGTGCCAGCAGTTTCGAACAGGGGAGGAGTGATGGCTACACCTTC
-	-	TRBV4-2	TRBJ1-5	CASSPPSSNQPQHF	TGTGCCAGCAGCCCTCCATCGAGCAATCAGCCCCAGCATTTT
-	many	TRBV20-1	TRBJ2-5	CSAYPKGRHQETQYF	TGCAGTGCTTACCCTAAGGGACGGCACCAAGAGACCCAGTACTTC
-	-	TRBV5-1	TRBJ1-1	CASSQEPGRMNTEAFF	TGCGCCAGCAGCCAAGAACCGGGACGGATGAACACTGAAGCTTTCTTT
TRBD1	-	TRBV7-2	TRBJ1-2	CASSHRRGGADYGYTF	TGTGCCAGCAGCCACAGACGAGGGGGCGCAGATTATGGCTACACCTTC
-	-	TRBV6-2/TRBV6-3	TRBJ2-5	CASSYRLGFGETQYF	TGTGCCAGCAGTTATCGCCTGGGTTTTGGAGAGACCCAGTACTTC
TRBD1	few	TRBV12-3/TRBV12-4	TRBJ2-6	CASSLSDRAGANVLTF	TGTGCCAGCAGTCTCTCGGACAGGGCTGGGGCCAACGTCCTGACTTTC
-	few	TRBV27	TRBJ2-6	CASRPGTGANVLTF	TGTGCCAGCCGCCCCGGAACTGGGGCCAACGTCCTGACTTTC
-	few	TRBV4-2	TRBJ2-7	CASSQVPSEAPYEQYF	TGTGCCAGCAGCCAAGTACCGTCGGAGGCCCCCTACGAGCAGTACTTC
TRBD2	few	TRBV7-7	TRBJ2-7	CAPHAPSGYEQYF	TGTGCTCCCCATGCTCCTAGCGGTTACGAGCAGTACTTC
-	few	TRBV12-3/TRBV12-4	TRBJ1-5	CASSLAAGREIQPQHF	TGTGCCAGCAGTTTAGCCGCGGGGAGGGAGATCCAGCCCCAGCATTTT
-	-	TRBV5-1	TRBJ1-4	CASSLVMAGSNEKLFF	TGCGCCAGCAGCTTGGTAATGGCAGGCTCTAATGAAAAACTGTTTTTT
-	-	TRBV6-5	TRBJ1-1	CASISQGTEAFF	TGTGCCAGCATCTCACAGGGAACTGAAGCTTTCTTT
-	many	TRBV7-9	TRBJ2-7	CASSSNYEQYF	TGTGCCAGCAGTTCTAACTACGAGCAGTACTTC
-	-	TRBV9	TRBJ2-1	CASSVFQSNEQFF	TGTGCCAGCAGCGTTTTCCAGTCCAATGAGCAGTTCTTC
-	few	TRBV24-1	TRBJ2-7	CATSPGPGNYEQYF	TGTGCCACTTCTCCGGGCCCGGGGAACTACGAGCAGTACTTC
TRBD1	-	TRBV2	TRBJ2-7	CASMVTGGGYEQYF	TGTGCCAGCATGGTGACAGGGGGCGGGTACGAGCAGTACTTC
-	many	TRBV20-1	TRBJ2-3	CSAPGSTDTQYF	TGCAGTGCTCCGGGGAGCACAGATACGCAGTATTTT
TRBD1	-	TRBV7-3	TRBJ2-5	CASSLRQGYGETQYF	TGTGCCAGCAGCTTAAGACAGGGCTACGGGGAGACCCAGTACTTC
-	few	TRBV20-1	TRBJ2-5	CSAWGPVQETQYF	TGCAGTGCTTGGGGTCCGGTACAAGAGACCCAGTACTTC
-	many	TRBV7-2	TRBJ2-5	CASSLVAETQYF	TGTGCCAGCAGCTTAGTAGCAGAGACCCAGTACTTC
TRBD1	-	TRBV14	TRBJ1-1	CASSLGQGEAEAFF	TGTGCCAGCAGCCTGGGACAGGGGGAGGCTGAAGCTTTCTTT
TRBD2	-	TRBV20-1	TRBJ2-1	CSANWGLAGDLNEQFF	TGCAGTGCTAATTGGGGACTAGCGGGAGACTTGAATGAGCAGTTCTTC
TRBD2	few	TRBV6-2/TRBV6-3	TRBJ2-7	CASNQPSGYSYEQYF	TGTGCCAGCAACCAACCTAGCGGGTACTCCTACGAGCAGTACTTC
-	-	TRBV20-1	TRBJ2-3	CSARLGEETDTQYF	TGCAGTGCTAGATTGGGGGAGGAGACAGATACGCAGTATTTT
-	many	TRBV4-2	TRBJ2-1	CASSQEFRGHEQFF	TGTGCCAGCAGCCAAGAGTTTCGGGGCCATGAGCAGTTCTTC
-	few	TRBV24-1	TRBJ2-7	CATSIPGSYEQYF	TGTGCCACCAGTATTCCCGGATCCTACGAGCAGTACTTC